A single sample gave rise to the 22 T cell receptor beta chains below, sequenced in a study of cytomegalovirus exposure and HLA in healthy donors. 13 Jbeta primers and 60 Vbeta primers were used for the PCR. Generated by immunoSEQ multiplex PCR, the TCRdb table keeps only in-frame clones and is missing some. The data show 120,000 or so clones, roughly three quarters seen once. The material sequenced was PBMCs. The receptors stem from a man in his late teens or twenties in good health and CMV-seronegative.

This chain links TRBV29-1 with TRBJ2-3, with 8 bases matching TRBD2. V gave up 4 bases and J gave up 4 bases; unmatched junction bases: 7. Germline assignment: CDR1 SQVTM and CDR2 ANQGSEA. The CDR3 extends over 14 amino acids. CDR3 protein: CSVGTGGPADTQYF. The CDR3, as DNA: TGCAGCGTTGGTACGGGAGGGCCCGCAGATACGCAGTATTTT.

The chain recombines TRBV4-1 with TRBJ1-1; D gene ambiguous. Germline CDR1 is MGHRA and CDR2 is YSYEKL. Deletions cut 7 bases from V and 2 bases from J, with 14 bases between. The CDR3 covers 14 residues. The CDR3 region has the DNA TGCGCCAGCACTCGAGAGGGCCGCAACACTGAAGCTTTCTTT. It codes for CASTREGRNTEAFF.

The rearrangement joins TRBV9 to TRBJ2-1; TRBD2 is a possible D gene (5 bases). V was cut by 3 bases and J by 1 base, with 11 bases left in between. Germline CDR1 and CDR2: SGDLS and YYNGEE. This CDR3 region has 15 residues. This chain's CDR3 is CASSASGLSYNEQFF. The CDR3 DNA reads as TGTGCCAGCAGCGCGAGCGGCCTGTCCTACAATGAGCAGTTCTTC.

This clone occurred a few times. The CDR3 loop reads CAWRREKLEQYF. The CDR3 nucleotides read TGTGCCTGGAGGCGAGAAAAACTCGAGCAGTACTTC. This rearrangement joins TRBV30 to TRBJ2-7; D not resolved. CDR1 and CDR2 (germline): GTSNPN, SVGIG (reference sequence). This CDR3 is 12 amino acids long. The germline V and J ends were trimmed by 3 bases and 6 bases, with 12 bases remaining between them.

The rearrangement uses TRBV2 and TRBJ2-7; 8 bases map to TRBD2. Trimming at V came to 4 bases and at J to 7 bases, leaving 12 bases not matched to a gene. From germline, CDR1 is SNHLY and CDR2 FYNNEI. The CDR3 runs 15 residues. The CDR3 sequence: CASSVSGSPRAEQYF. The CDR3 coding sequence is TGTGCCAGCAGTGTCAGCGGGAGCCCTCGTGCGGAGCAGTACTTC.

The chain couples TRBV28 to TRBJ1-2; 8 bases map to TRBD1. V lost 2 bases, J lost 3 bases, and 2 bases stayed unmatched. The CDR3 is 14 amino acids. Per the germline V gene, CDR1 is MDHEN and CDR2 is SYDVKM. CDR3 protein: CASSLDRGYYGYTF. The DNA of the CDR3 is TGTGCCAGCAGTTTAGACAGGGGTTACTATGGCTACACCTTC.

This sequence joins TRBV28 and TRBJ2-2, with a possible D match to TRBD2 (5 bases). Germline CDR1 is MDHEN and CDR2 is SYDVKM. The CDR3 sequence is 17 residues long. Trimming shortened V by 8 bases and J by 4 bases, and 23 bases separated the two germline ends. This CDR3 is CASGKRGLTSGTGELFF. CDR3 bases: TGTGCCAGCGGTAAGAGAGGGCTCACCAGTGGCACCGGGGAGCTGTTTTTT.

The chain has TRBV23-1 and TRBJ2-5, with 9 nucleotides matching TRBD2. The J call could be wrong; TRBJ2-7 is a better fit for the DNA end. TRBV23-1 is sorted into the ORF group, with uncertain function. This CDR3 spans 16 amino acids. This CDR3 reads CASSQPIAGVICEQYF. The CDR3, as DNA: TGCGCCAGCAGTCAACCTATAGCGGGAGTAATCTGCGAGCAGTACTTC.

The rearrangement joins TRBV6-6 to TRBJ2-1, with 10 bases identical to TRBD2. The CDR3 consists of 16 residues. V lost 0 bases, J lost 8 bases, and 7 bases stayed unmatched. Germline V lookup: CDR1 MNHNY, CDR2 SVGAGI (reference sequence). In nucleotides, the CDR3 is TGTGCCAGCAGTTACTCACCTAGCGGGAGTACGGATGAGCAGTTCTTC. Amino acids: CASSYSPSGSTDEQFF.

The chain carries TRBV7-2 and TRBJ1-3, with a possible D match to TRBD1 (5 bases). CDR1 SGHTA and CDR2 FQGNSA come from the germline V gene. Trimming pared 1 base from V and 3 bases from J, leaving 13 bases between. This CDR3 is built from 16 residues. CDR3 residues: CASSLEGRVGGNTIYF. CDR3 DNA: TGTGCCAGCAGCTTAGAAGGCAGGGTCGGTGGAAACACCATATATTTT.

This clone was found a few times. This chain uses TRBV19 with TRBJ2-7; 7 nucleotides align to TRBD1. The ends lost 3 bases at V and 4 bases at J; junction bases unmatched: 6. In germline, CDR1 is LNHDA, CDR2 SQIVND (reference sequence). This CDR3 region has 14 residues. CDR3 residues: CASSIGTALYEQYF. CDR3 coding DNA: TGTGCCAGTAGTATCGGGACAGCATTATACGAGCAGTACTTC.

The chain couples TRBV28 to TRBJ2-7; D call uncertain. V dropped 3 bases and J dropped 3 bases, with 6 bases sitting between them. Germline values: CDR1 MDHEN, CDR2 SYDVKM. CDR3 length: 12 residues. The CDR3 region has the DNA TGTGCCAGCAGTTTCAGTGGCTACGAGCAGTACTTC. As protein: CASSFSGYEQYF.

A word on this clone: At one of its ends the junction is not consistent with the germline gene, which may arise from a read error. The rearrangement uses TRBV29-1 and TRBJ2-1; TRBD2 is a possible D gene (6 bases). The germline V gene has CDR1 SQVTM and CDR2 ANQGSEA. This CDR3 comprises 12 residues. Here the CDR3 DNA reads TGCAGCGTTGTTTCGGCTCGACTAGTAGTACTCTTC. This encodes CSVVSARLVVLF.

The sample holds a few counts of this clone. A junction end diverges from the germline sequence, so it may reflect a read error. The rearrangement uses TRBV18 and TRBJ2-3, with TRBD1 identical over 7 bases. The V gene's germline CDR1 is KGHSH and CDR2 LQKENI. The CDR3 extends over 12 amino acids. The CDR3 here is CASSPDRALKDF. The CDR3 bases are TGTGCCAGCTCACCCGACAGGGCGCTCAAGGATTTT.

The V and J genes are TRBV2 and TRBJ2-5; 7 bases map to TRBD2. The CDR3 length is 13 residues. The germline V gene has CDR1 SNHLY and CDR2 FYNNEI. Trimming removed 8 bases from V and 11 bases from J; junction bases left unmatched: 14. The CDR3 bases are TGTGCCAGCCTCCGGGACGGGGGAGGGGAGCAGTACTTC. Its protein is CASLRDGGGEQYF.

The rearrangement uses TRBV7-2 and TRBJ1-1; 8 bases align to TRBD1. CDR1 SGHTA and CDR2 FQGNSA come from the germline V gene. Losses at the gene ends were 4 bases for V and 1 base for J; bases not matched to a gene: 2. This CDR3 has 14 residues. CDR3 DNA: TGTGCCAGCAGCTCCGGGACAGGGAACACTGAAGCTTTCTTT. It translates to CASSSGTGNTEAFF.

The chain combines TRBV9 with TRBJ1-2; D uncertain. V was clipped by 6 bases and J by 0 bases, with 12 bases between them. CDR1 is SGDLS and CDR2 is YYNGEE in the germline V gene. The CDR3 covers 14 residues. The CDR3 here is CASTPAGPNYGYTF. Here the CDR3 DNA reads TGTGCCAGCACACCAGCTGGGCCTAACTATGGCTACACCTTC.

The chain joins TRBV4-3 to TRBJ2-1; the D is unclear. The CDR3 is 17 residues long. V lost 0 bases, J lost 3 bases, and 15 bases lay in between. Germline CDR1 reads LGHNA; CDR2 reads YSLEER. The CDR3 sequence: CASSQDTVSVSYNEQFF. In DNA, the CDR3 is TGCGCCAGCAGCCAAGATACGGTTTCGGTAAGCTACAATGAGCAGTTCTTC.

The J gene is TRBJ2-1, the V gene TRBV29-1; possible D gene TRBD1, 6 bases. Trimming stripped 4 bases from V and 0 bases from J, with 13 bases between. The CDR3 runs to 15 residues. Germline V CDR1 and CDR2: SQVTM, ANQGSEA. The CDR3 coding sequence is TGCAGCGTTGTAGGGGGTGACCTCTCCTACAATGAGCAGTTCTTC. Its protein product is CSVVGGDLSYNEQFF.

This CDR3 is CASMGPYEQYF. DNA of the CDR3: TGTGCCAGCATGGGCCCCTACGAGCAGTACTTC. This chain joins TRBV27 and TRBJ2-7; D ambiguous. The CDR3 loop spans 11 amino acids. Trimming took off 7 bases at V and 2 bases at J, with 6 bases between the two ends. The germline CDR1 and CDR2 sequences are MNHEY and SMNVEV (reference sequence).

The V and J genes are TRBV4-2 and TRBJ1-5; the D is unclear. CDR1 is LGHNA and CDR2 is YNFKEQ in the germline V gene. V was shortened by 4 bases and J by 0 bases, with 13 bases between the two germline ends. The CDR3 covers 16 residues. In nucleotides, the CDR3 is TGTGCCAGCAGCCCTGGGCCATCCGATAGCAATCAGCCCCAGCATTTT. Its translation is CASSPGPSDSNQPQHF.

The chain has TRBV28 and TRBJ1-1; no clear D. The CDR3 totals 13 residues. The V gene's germline CDR1 is MDHEN and CDR2 SYDVKM. V was pared by 3 bases and J by 10 bases, with 15 bases between. CDR3 in DNA: TGTGCCAGCAGTTTGAACGGCCCGCCGGGAGCTTTCTTT. This gives the protein CASSLNGPPGAFF.